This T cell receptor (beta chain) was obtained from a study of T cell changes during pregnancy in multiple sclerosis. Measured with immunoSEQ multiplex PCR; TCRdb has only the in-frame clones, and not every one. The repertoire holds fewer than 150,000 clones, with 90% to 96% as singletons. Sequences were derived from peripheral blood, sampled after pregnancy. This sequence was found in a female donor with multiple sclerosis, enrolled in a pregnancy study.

The CDR3 here is CASSFGGAGEQYF. CDR3 nucleotides: TGTGCCAGCAGCTTTGGAGGGGCTGGTGAGCAGTACTTC. The chain carries TRBV5-8 and TRBJ2-7; tentatively, D is TRBD2 (6 bases). This CDR3 is 13 amino acids long. Between the trimmed V and J ends, which lost 2 bases and 7 bases, there was a span of 13 bases. CDR1 is SGHTS, CDR2 YDEGEE, per germline.